What follows are 21 T cell receptor beta chains derived from one specimen sequenced in a study of early T cells in non-severe SARS-CoV-2 infection. TCRdb redid the calling of the 5' RACE reads with MiXCR, one entry per CDR3 protein. The sample yields tens of thousands of distinct CDR3 sequences, approximately 15% seen once. Material: whole blood, obtained at baseline. Source of these receptors: an adult who was a healthcare worker with PCR-confirmed SARS-CoV-2 infection or an uninfected control (not recorded which).

At least ten counts were recorded for this clonotype. CDR3 DNA sequence: TGTGCCAGCAGCAGGGACGCCGGGACAGATAACTATGGCTACACCTTC. Its protein product is CASSRDAGTDNYGYTF. The chain employs TRBV5-4 and TRBJ1-2; 7 bases are shared with TRBD1. The CDR3 loop spans 16 amino acids. Germline lookup yields CDR1 SGHNT and CDR2 YYREEE (reference sequence). The trim removed 4 bases at V and 1 base at J, leaving 10 bases unmatched.

The table lists this clonotype with many counts. The rearrangement links TRBV12-3 or TRBV12-4 to TRBJ1-1; D possibly corresponds to TRBD1 (5 bases). This CDR3 region has 11 residues. The V and J ends lost 7 bases and 7 bases respectively, with 10 bases between them. CDR3: CASTGGGEAFF. CDR3 in DNA: TGTGCCAGCACGGGGGGAGGTGAAGCTTTCTTT.

This clonotype was counted a few times. V is TRBV12-3 or TRBV12-4 and J is TRBJ1-6; TRBD1 matches at 7 bases. The J segment lost 9 bases and the V segment lost 8 bases, leaving 7 bases of the junction unmatched. This CDR3 region has 13 residues. Here the CDR3 DNA reads TGTGCCAGCTGCCAACAGGGGAGTTCACCCCTCCACTTT. This encodes CASCQQGSSPLHF.

J is TRBJ2-1 and V is TRBV4-3, with 11 bases fitting TRBD2. V lost 4 bases to trimming and J lost 8 bases; unmatched junction nucleotides: 10. The germline V gene encodes CDR1 LGHNA and CDR2 YSLEER. CDR3 size: 16 residues. CDR3 sequence reads: CASSPIAGGPVYEQFF. In DNA form, the CDR3 reads TGCGCCAGCAGCCCCATAGCGGGAGGGCCTGTTTATGAGCAGTTCTTC.

V gene TRBV28 combines with J gene TRBJ2-3; possibly TRBD1 for D (6 bases). The CDR3 consists of 15 residues. Trimming took 5 bases from V and 5 from J, leaving 17 bases between them. Germline CDR1 is MDHEN and CDR2 is SYDVKM. CDR3 protein: CASSLIRGNLDTQYF. For the CDR3, the DNA is TGTGCCAGCAGTCTGATTAGGGGGAACTTAGATACGCAGTATTTT.

Here the CDR3 reads CASGGENTEAFF. The CDR3 DNA is TGTGCCAGCGGGGGGGAGAACACTGAAGCTTTCTTT. V gene TRBV12-3 or TRBV12-4 combines with J gene TRBJ1-1, with D perhaps matching TRBD1 (5 bases). V gave up 8 bases and J gave up 1 base, with 8 bases separating them. The CDR3 length is 12 residues.

V is TRBV14 and J is TRBJ2-7; 7 nucleotides align to TRBD1. Germline V gene lookup returns CDR1 SGHDN and CDR2 FVKESK. The CDR3 has 13 amino acids. V gave up 3 bases and J gave up 6 bases; unmatched junction bases: 5. CDR3 in DNA: TGTGCCAGCAGCCAGTACAGGGGCGGCGAGCAGTACTTC. Translation gives CASSQYRGGEQYF.

This chain links TRBV5-1 with TRBJ2-7; TRBD1 is a possible D gene (5 bases). V lost 0 bases, J lost 1 base, and 8 bases lay in between. CDR3 length: 14 amino acids. In germline, CDR1 is SGHRS, CDR2 YFSETQ. CDR3 in amino acids: CASSLVGASYEQYF. DNA of the CDR3: TGCGCCAGCAGCTTGGTAGGGGCATCCTACGAGCAGTACTTC.

The CDR3 nucleotides read TGCGCCAGCAGCCAAGGGCCCCTGGGAAGGGGACACTCTGGGGCCAACGTCCTGACTTTC. It codes for CASSQGPLGRGHSGANVLTF. The J gene is TRBJ2-6, the V gene TRBV4-1, with a possible D match to TRBD1 (6 bases). The CDR3 is 20 residues long. Per germline, CDR1 MGHRA and CDR2 YSYEKL. V lost 1 base and J 0 bases, leaving 19 bases between the germline ends.

The chain has TRBV5-4 and TRBJ2-2; TRBD2 matches 7 bases. The V and J ends lost 1 base and 4 bases, in that order; junction bases with no gene match: 7. This CDR3 region has 16 residues. Germline CDR1 SGHNT, CDR2 YYREEE (reference sequence). CDR3 sequence: CASSLLGGSSTGELFF. In nucleotides, the CDR3 is TGTGCCAGCAGCTTGCTAGGCGGGAGTAGCACCGGGGAGCTGTTTTTT.

The table lists this clonotype with a few counts. The rearrangement links TRBV30 to TRBJ2-1; D might be TRBD1 or TRBD2, each matching 5 bases. Trimming took off 1 base at V and 9 bases at J, with 10 bases between the two ends. In germline, CDR1 is GTSNPN, CDR2 SVGIG (reference sequence). The CDR3 consists of 12 residues. In DNA form, the CDR3 reads TGTGCCTGGAGTGGAAATGGGGGTGAGCAGTTCTTC. Translating gives CAWSGNGGEQFF.

Only a few counts were recorded for this clonotype. The chain couples TRBV4-1 to TRBJ2-1, with D perhaps matching TRBD1 or TRBD2 (5 bases each). Looked up from germline, CDR1 is MGHRA and CDR2 is YSYEKL. This CDR3 has 17 amino acids. The V end lost 0 bases, the J end lost 2 bases, and 14 bases lay between the germline ends. The CDR3 region has the DNA TGCGCCAGCAGCCAAGATTACTCCGGGACCCCCTACAATGAGCAGTTCTTC. Its translation is CASSQDYSGTPYNEQFF.

Only a few counts were recorded for this clonotype. Likely a read error: the CDR3 ends without its conserved phenylalanine or tryptophan. The CDR3 sequence: CASSLLLESNNEQFS. The CDR3 DNA is TGTGCCAGCAGTTTATTACTAGAATCTAACAATGAGCAGTTCTCC. This chain connects TRBV27 to TRBJ2-1, with D possibly TRBD2 on 5 matching bases. V lost 1 base and J lost 5, with 12 bases in between. There are 15 residues in the CDR3. Looked up from germline, CDR1 is MNHEY and CDR2 is SMNVEV (reference sequence).

The V call is TRBV2, the J call TRBJ2-1; tentative D call: TRBD2 (5 bases). CDR3 size: 16 residues. In germline, CDR1 is SNHLY, CDR2 FYNNEI. Trimming left V 6 bases short and J 0 bases short, with 15 bases between. The CDR3 sequence: CASSSRVVSSYNEQFF. The CDR3 bases are TGTGCCAGCAGCTCGAGGGTGGTTAGCTCCTACAATGAGCAGTTCTTC.

The chain links TRBV7-9 to TRBJ1-2, with 7 bases identical to TRBD1. This CDR3 has 12 amino acids. V trimming: 5 bases; J trimming: 6 bases; junction bases outside the gene matches: 3. Germline CDR1 SEHNR, CDR2 FQNEAQ (reference sequence). CDR3 loop: CASSQGGHGYTF. In DNA, the CDR3 is TGTGCCAGCAGCCAGGGGGGACATGGCTACACCTTC.

This chain uses TRBV27 with TRBJ2-7; D remains unclear. This CDR3 region has 10 residues. The germline V gene encodes CDR1 MNHEY and CDR2 SMNVEV (reference sequence). V dropped 8 bases and J dropped 2 bases, with 4 bases sitting between them. The CDR3 here is CASGTYEQYF. As DNA, the CDR3 is TGTGCCAGCGGAACCTACGAGCAGTACTTC.

This clonotype was detected a few times. This sequence joins TRBV12-3 or TRBV12-4 and TRBJ1-4; D not certain. V was pared by 6 bases and J by 8 bases, with 16 bases between. CDR3 length equals 14 residues. CDR3 loop: CASSLTSPGEKLFF. The CDR3 DNA reads as TGTGCCAGCAGCCTGACCTCCCCGGGCGAAAAACTGTTTTTT.

This clonotype has a handful of counts. The chain uses TRBV20-1 and TRBJ2-7; 13 bases are a match to TRBD2. Trimming took 3 bases from V and 1 from J; bases not matched to a gene: 9. Germline-derived CDR1 and CDR2 are DFQATT and SNEGSKA (reference sequence). The CDR3 consists of 17 residues. CDR3 region: CSARRLAGGQISYEQYF. DNA for the CDR3: TGCAGTGCTAGGCGACTAGCGGGAGGCCAGATTTCCTACGAGCAGTACTTC.

This clonotype was picked up many times. This chain uses TRBV18 with TRBJ2-1; D may be TRBD2 (6 bases). The CDR3 runs to 18 residues. The V gene's germline CDR1 is KGHSH and CDR2 LQKENI. Trimming took 2 bases from V and 0 from J, leaving 17 bases between them. CDR3 DNA: TGTGCCAGCTCACCATTTACTAGCTCCAGATTCTCCTACAATGAGCAGTTCTTC. This sequence encodes CASSPFTSSRFSYNEQFF.

A few counts support this clonotype. The V gene is TRBV6-4, the J gene TRBJ2-1; maybe TRBD2 (6 bases). Trimming cost V 7 bases and J 0 bases, with 13 bases left between them. Germline assignment: CDR1 MRHNA and CDR2 SNTAGT. The CDR3 totals 15 residues. The CDR3 loop reads CASTAGTRSYNEQFF. As DNA, the CDR3 is TGTGCCAGCACGGCCGGGACTCGCTCCTACAATGAGCAGTTCTTC.

Only a few counts were recorded for this clonotype. The J gene is TRBJ2-1, the V gene TRBV11-2; 16 positions match TRBD2. The ends lost 5 bases at V and 12 bases at J; junction bases unmatched: 7. The germline V gene has CDR1 SGHAT and CDR2 FQNNGV. The CDR3 is 15 amino acids. Here the CDR3 reads CASSHGTSGREAQFF. The CDR3 DNA follows: TGTGCCAGCAGCCACGGGACTAGCGGGAGGGAGGCGCAGTTCTTC.